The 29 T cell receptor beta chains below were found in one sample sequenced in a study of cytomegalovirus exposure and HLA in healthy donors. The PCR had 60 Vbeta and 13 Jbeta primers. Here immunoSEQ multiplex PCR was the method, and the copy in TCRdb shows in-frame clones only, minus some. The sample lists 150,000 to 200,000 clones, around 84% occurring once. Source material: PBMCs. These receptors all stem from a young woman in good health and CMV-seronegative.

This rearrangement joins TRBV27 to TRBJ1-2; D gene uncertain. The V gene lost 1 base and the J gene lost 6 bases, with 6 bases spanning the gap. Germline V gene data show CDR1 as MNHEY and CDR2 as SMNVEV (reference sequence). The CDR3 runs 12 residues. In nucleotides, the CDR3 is TGTGCCAGCAGTTTATACGGTAATGGCTACACCTTC. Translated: CASSLYGNGYTF.

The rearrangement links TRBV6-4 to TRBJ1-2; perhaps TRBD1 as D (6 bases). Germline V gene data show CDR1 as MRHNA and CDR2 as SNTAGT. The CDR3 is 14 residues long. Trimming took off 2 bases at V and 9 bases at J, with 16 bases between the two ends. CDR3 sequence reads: CASSDQSGTPRYTF. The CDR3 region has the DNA TGTGCCAGCAGTGACCAAAGCGGGACACCCCGCTACACCTTC.

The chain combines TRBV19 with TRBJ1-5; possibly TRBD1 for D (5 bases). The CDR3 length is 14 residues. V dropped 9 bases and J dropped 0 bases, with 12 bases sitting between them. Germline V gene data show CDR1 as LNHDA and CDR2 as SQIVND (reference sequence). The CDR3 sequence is CASLGGDSNQPQHF. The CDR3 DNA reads TGTGCCAGCCTCGGGGGGGATAGCAATCAGCCCCAGCATTTT. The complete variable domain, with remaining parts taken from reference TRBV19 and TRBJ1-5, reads DGGITQSPKYLFRKEGQNVTLSCEQNLNHDAMYWYRQDPGQGLRLIYYSQIVNDFQKGDIAEGYSVSREKKESFPLTVTSAQKNPTAFYLCASLGGDSNQPQHFGDGTRLSIL.

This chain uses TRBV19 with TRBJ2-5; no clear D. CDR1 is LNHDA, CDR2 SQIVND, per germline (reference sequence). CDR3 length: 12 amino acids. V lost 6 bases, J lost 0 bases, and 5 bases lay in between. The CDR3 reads CASRGYQETQYF. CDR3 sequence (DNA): TGTGCCAGTAGGGGCTACCAAGAGACCCAGTACTTC.

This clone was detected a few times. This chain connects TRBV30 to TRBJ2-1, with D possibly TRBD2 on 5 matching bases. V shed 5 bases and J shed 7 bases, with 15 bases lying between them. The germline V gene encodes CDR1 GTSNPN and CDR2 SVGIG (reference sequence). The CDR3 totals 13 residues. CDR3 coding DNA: TGTGCCTGGGGGTTTGAGGGAGCGAATGAGCAGTTCTTC. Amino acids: CAWGFEGANEQFF.

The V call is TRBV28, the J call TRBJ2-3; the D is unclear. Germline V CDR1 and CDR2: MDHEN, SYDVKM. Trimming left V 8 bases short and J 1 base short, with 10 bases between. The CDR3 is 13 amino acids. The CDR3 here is CASVDRGTDTQYF. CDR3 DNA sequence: TGTGCCAGCGTCGATAGAGGCACAGATACGCAGTATTTT.

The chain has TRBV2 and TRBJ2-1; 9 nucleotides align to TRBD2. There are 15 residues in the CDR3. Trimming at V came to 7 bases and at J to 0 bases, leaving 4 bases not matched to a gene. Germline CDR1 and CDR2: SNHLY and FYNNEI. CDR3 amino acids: CASKASGNSYNEQFF. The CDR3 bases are TGTGCCAGCAAAGCTAGCGGGAACTCCTACAATGAGCAGTTCTTC.

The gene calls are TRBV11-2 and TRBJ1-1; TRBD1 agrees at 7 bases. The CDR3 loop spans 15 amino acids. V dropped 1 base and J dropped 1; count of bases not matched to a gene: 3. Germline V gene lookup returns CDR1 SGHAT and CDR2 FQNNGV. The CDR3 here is CASSLGRTGNTEAFF. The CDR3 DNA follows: TGTGCCAGCAGCTTAGGCCGGACAGGGAACACTGAAGCTTTCTTT.

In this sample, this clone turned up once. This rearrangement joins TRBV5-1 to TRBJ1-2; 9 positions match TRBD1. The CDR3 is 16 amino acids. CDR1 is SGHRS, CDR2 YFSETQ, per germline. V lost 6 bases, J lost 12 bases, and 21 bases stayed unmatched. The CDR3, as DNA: TGCGCCAGCACCCTTGGGCCGGGACAGGGTACTGAGAATGACACCTTC. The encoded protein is CASTLGPGQGTENDTF.

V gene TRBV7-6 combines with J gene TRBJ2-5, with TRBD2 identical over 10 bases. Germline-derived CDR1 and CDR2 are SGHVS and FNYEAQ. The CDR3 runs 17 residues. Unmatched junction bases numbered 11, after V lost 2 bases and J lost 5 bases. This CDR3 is CASSLRTSGARAETQYF. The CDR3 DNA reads TGTGCCAGCAGCTTACGTACTAGCGGGGCCCGGGCGGAGACCCAGTACTTC.

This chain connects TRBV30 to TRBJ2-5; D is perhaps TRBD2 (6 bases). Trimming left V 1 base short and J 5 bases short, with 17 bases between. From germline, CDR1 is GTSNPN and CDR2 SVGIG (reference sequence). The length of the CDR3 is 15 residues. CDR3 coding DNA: TGTGCCTGGAGTGACGACAATCGCCGGGGGGAGACCCAGTACTTC. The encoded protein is CAWSDDNRRGETQYF. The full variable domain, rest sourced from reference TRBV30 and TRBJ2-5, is SQTIHQWPATLVQPVGSPLSLECTVEGTSNPNLYWYRQAAGRGLQLLFYSVGIGQISSEVPQNLSASRPQDRQFILSSKKLLLSDSGFYLCAWSDDNRRGETQYFGPGTRLLVL.

CDR3 bases: TGTGCCAGCAGCTCCCACCGGGGGACTGAAGCTTTCTTT. Encoded protein: CASSSHRGTEAFF. The chain couples TRBV7-2 to TRBJ1-1; weak D call: TRBD1 (5 bases). The CDR3 runs to 13 residues. CDR1 is SGHTA and CDR2 is FQGNSA in the germline V gene. Trimming removed 4 bases at V and 5 bases at J, with 11 bases between.

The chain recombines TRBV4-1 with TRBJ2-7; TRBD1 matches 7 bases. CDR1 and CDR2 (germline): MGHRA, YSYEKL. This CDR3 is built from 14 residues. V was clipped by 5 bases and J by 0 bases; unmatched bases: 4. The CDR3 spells CASSENRGSYEQYF. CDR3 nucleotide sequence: TGCGCCAGCAGCGAAAACAGGGGCTCCTACGAGCAGTACTTC.

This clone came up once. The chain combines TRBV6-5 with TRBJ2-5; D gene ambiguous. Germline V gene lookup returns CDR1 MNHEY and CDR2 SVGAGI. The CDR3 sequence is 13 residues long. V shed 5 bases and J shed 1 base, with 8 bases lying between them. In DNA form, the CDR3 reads TGTGCCAGCAGTAACACCTTCCAAGAGACCCAGTACTTC. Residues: CASSNTFQETQYF.

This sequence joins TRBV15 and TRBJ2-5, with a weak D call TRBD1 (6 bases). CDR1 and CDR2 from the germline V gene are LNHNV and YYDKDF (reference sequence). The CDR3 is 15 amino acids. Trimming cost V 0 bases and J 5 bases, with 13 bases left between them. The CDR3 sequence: CATSRDGTPTETQYF. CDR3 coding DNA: TGTGCCACCAGCAGAGACGGGACACCCACGGAGACCCAGTACTTC.

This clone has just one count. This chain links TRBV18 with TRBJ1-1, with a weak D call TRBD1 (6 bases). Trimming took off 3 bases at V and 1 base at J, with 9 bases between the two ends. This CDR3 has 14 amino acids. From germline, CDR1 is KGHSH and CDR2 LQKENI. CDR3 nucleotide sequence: TGTGCCAGCTCACCCAAGACAGGGAACACTGAAGCTTTCTTT. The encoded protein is CASSPKTGNTEAFF.

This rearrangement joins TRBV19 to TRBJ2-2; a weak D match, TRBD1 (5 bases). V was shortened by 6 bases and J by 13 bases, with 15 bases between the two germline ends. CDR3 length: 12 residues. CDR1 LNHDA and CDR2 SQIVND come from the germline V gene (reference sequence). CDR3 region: CASRTGSSGLFF. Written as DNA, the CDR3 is TGTGCCAGTAGAACAGGCTCGAGTGGGCTGTTTTTT.

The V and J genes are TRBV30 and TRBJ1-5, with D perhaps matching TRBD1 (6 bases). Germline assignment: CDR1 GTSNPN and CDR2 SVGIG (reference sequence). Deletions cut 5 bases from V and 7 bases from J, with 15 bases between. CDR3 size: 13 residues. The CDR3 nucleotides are TGTGCCTGGGGCGGGGGGCTCGGGCAGCCCCAGCATTTT. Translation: CAWGGGLGQPQHF.

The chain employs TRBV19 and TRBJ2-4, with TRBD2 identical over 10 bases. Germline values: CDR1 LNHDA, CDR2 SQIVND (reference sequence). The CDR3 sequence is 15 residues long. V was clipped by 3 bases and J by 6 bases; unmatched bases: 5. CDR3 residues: CASSISLAGPNIQYF. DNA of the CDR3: TGTGCCAGTAGTATCTCACTAGCGGGGCCAAACATTCAGTACTTC.

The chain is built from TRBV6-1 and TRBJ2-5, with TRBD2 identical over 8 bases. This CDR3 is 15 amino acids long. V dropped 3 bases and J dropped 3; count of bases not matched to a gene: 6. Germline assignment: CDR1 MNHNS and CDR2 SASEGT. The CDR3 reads CASSELGTRKETQYF. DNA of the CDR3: TGTGCCAGCAGTGAGCTAGGGACTAGAAAAGAGACCCAGTACTTC.

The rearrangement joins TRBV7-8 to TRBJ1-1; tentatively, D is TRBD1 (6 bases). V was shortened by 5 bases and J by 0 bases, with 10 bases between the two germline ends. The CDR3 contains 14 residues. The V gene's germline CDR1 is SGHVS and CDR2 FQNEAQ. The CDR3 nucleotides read TGTGCCAGCAGCCGAGGGGACATGAACACTGAAGCTTTCTTT. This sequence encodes CASSRGDMNTEAFF.

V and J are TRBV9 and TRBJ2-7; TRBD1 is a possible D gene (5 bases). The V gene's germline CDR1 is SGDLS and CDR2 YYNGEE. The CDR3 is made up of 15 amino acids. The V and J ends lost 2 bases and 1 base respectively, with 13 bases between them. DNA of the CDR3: TGTGCCAGCAGCGTGGGGATAGGGGTTTCCTACGAGCAGTACTTC. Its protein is CASSVGIGVSYEQYF.

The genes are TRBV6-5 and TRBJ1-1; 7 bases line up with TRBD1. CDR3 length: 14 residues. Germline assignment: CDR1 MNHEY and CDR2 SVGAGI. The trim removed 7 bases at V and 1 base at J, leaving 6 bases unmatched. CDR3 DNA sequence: TGTGCCAGCACCGAACAGGGGAAGAACACTGAAGCTTTCTTT. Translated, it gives CASTEQGKNTEAFF.

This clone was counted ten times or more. The CDR3 region is CASSVSGTGSISYEQYF. CDR3 nucleotide sequence: TGTGCCAGCAGCGTCTCCGGGACAGGGTCTATTTCCTACGAGCAGTACTTC. The chain employs TRBV13 and TRBJ2-7; 9 nucleotides agree with TRBD1. The V and J ends lost 5 bases and 1 base, in that order; junction bases with no gene match: 12. The CDR3 has 17 residues. Germline V lookup: CDR1 PRHDT, CDR2 FYEKMQ (reference sequence).

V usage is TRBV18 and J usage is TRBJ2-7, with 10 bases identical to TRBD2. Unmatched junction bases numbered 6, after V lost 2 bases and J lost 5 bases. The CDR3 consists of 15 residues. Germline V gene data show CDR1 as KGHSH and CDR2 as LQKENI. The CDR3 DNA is TGTGCCAGCTCACCAGGGAGCGGGAGGGACCACGAGCAGTACTTC. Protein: CASSPGSGRDHEQYF. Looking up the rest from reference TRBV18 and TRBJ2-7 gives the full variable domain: NAGVMQNPRHLVRRRGQEARLRCSPMKGHSHVYWYRQLPEEGLKFMVYLQKENIIDESGMPKERFSAEFPKEGPSILRIQQVVRGDSAAYFCASSPGSGRDHEQYFGPGTRLTVT.

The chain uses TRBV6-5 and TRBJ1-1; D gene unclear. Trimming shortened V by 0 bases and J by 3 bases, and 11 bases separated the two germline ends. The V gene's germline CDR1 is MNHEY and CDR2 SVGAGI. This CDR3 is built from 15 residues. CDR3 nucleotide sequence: TGTGCCAGCAGTTACTCGGCCAGGTCGGACACTGAAGCTTTCTTT. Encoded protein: CASSYSARSDTEAFF.

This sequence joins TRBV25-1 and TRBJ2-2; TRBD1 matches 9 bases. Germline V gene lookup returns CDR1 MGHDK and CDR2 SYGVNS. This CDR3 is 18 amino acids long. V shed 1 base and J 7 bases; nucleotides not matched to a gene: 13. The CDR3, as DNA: TGTGCCAGCAGTGAATCTTGGGTTGGAGGACAGGGGATCGGGGAGCTGTTTTTT. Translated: CASSESWVGGQGIGELFF.

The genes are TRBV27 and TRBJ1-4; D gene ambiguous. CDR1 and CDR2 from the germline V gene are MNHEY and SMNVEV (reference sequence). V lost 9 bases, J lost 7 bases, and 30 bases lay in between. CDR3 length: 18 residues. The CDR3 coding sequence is TGTGCCAGTACTAGAAAAGCGGACGGACCCGCTCCCGGTGAAAAACTGTTTTTT. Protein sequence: CASTRKADGPAPGEKLFF.

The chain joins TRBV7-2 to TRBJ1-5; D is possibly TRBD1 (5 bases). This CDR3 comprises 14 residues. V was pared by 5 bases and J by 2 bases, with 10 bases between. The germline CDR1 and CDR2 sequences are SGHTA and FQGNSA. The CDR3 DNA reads TGTGCCAGCAGCCCGGGCAGGGGCAATCAGCCCCAGCATTTT. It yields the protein CASSPGRGNQPQHF.